This is a list of T cell receptor beta chains from one sample in a study of blood T cells in healthy people across ages. Using its own MiXCR run on the 5' RACE reads, TCRdb lists one record per CDR3 protein. Of about 840,000 distinct CDR3 sequences listed, just under 30% were seen once; the top ten hold about 9.4%. This sample was shared with a second study, whose subject was T cells of mothers and their children.

The sequencing input was blood. The receptors stem from a middle-aged woman in good health. Both conserved end residues are part of each CDR3. A D gene is named only where the DNA matches it firmly. Rows give clone size only sometimes, using once, few, many, or a class for an expanded clone.

j_call | d_call | v_call | clone_size | cdr3_aa | cdr3_nt
TRBJ1-5 | . | TRBV2 | many | CASRRGDQPQHF | TGTGCCAGCAGACGGGGGGATCAGCCCCAGCATTTT
TRBJ1-2 | TRBD1 | TRBV2 | . | CASSLQGEYGYTF | TGTGCCAGCAGTTTACAGGGGGAGTATGGCTACACCTTC
TRBJ2-3 | . | TRBV7-7 | many | CASSLRSEDTQYF | TGTGCTAGCAGCTTACGCTCGGAGGATACGCAGTATTTT
TRBJ2-5 | . | TRBV6-5 | . | CASSPSVYQETQYF | TGTGCCAGCAGTCCCTCGGTGTACCAAGAGACCCAGTACTTC
TRBJ2-1 | . | TRBV27 | . | CAGSLLPQARWSEQFF | TGTGCCGGCAGTTTATTGCCCCAGGCAAGGTGGAGTGAGCAGTTCTTC
TRBJ2-7 | . | TRBV27 | many | CASSLTYPRAYEQYF | TGTGCCAGCAGTTTAACTTATCCCAGAGCCTACGAGCAGTACTTC
TRBJ2-7 | . | TRBV7-2 | few | CASSLWDGNYEQYF | TGTGCCAGCAGCTTATGGGACGGCAACTACGAGCAGTACTTC
TRBJ1-5 | TRBD1 | TRBV27 | . | CASSTGQAVYSNQPQHF | TGTGCCAGCAGTACGGGACAGGCGGTTTATAGCAATCAGCCCCAGCATTTT
TRBJ2-7 | . | TRBV6-5 | many | CASSYFQGPYEQYF | TGTGCCAGCAGTTACTTCCAGGGACCCTACGAGCAGTACTTC
TRBJ1-6 | . | TRBV3-1 | many | CASSQRDNSPLHF | TGTGCCAGCAGCCAACGGGATAATTCACCCCTCCACTTT
TRBJ1-2 | . | TRBV19 | . | CASRDVEGEYYGYTF | TGTGCCAGTAGGGACGTCGAAGGAGAATACTATGGCTACACCTTC
TRBJ2-2 | TRBD2 | TRBV7-9 | . | CASSFGTTSGGSNTGELFF | TGTGCCAGCAGCTTCGGGACGACTAGCGGGGGGTCGAACACCGGGGAGCTGTTTTTT
TRBJ1-2 | . | TRBV12-3/TRBV12-4 | few | CASSFERSYGYTF | TGTGCCAGCAGTTTCGAACGGTCTTACGGCTACACCTTC
TRBJ2-2 | TRBD1 | TRBV20-1 | once | CSASPQGAYTGELFF | TGCAGTGCTAGCCCCCAGGGGGCATACACCGGGGAGCTGTTTTTT
TRBJ1-1 | TRBD1 | TRBV27 | few | CASSLFGQVNTEAFF | TGTGCCAGCAGTTTATTCGGACAGGTGAACACTGAAGCTTTCTTT
TRBJ2-5 | TRBD2 | TRBV5-1 | few | CASSYGLAQGETQYF | TGCGCCAGCAGCTATGGACTAGCGCAGGGGGAGACCCAGTACTTC
TRBJ2-1 | TRBD2 | TRBV20-1 | many | CSARDAGGLNNEQFF | TGCAGTGCTAGAGATGCGGGGGGCCTTAACAATGAGCAGTTCTTC
TRBJ2-6 | . | TRBV6-2/TRBV6-3 | many | CASRPGAGANVLTF | TGTGCCAGCAGGCCAGGGGCTGGGGCCAACGTCCTGACTTTC
TRBJ2-2 | TRBD2 | TRBV10-2 | . | CASRSSGGRTGELFF | TGCGCCAGCAGATCTAGCGGGGGGCGGACCGGGGAGCTGTTTTTT
TRBJ2-6 | . | TRBV12-3/TRBV12-4 | . | CAGSPGQGRSSGANVLTF | TGTGCCGGCAGTCCCGGTCAGGGACGCTCCTCTGGGGCCAACGTCCTGACTTTC
TRBJ2-2 | . | TRBV29-1 | . | CSASNLELANTEELFF | TGCAGCGCCTCCAATCTGGAGCTAGCGAACACCGAGGAGCTGTTTTTT
TRBJ1-1 | TRBD1 | TRBV9 | many | CASSPRTGLSNTEAFF | TGTGCCAGCAGCCCTCGGACAGGACTTTCGAACACTGAAGCTTTCTTT
TRBJ2-7 | TRBD1 | TRBV7-2 | few | CASSAPGTGRNEQYF | TGTGCCAGCAGCGCCCCCGGGACAGGACGTAACGAGCAGTACTTC
TRBJ1-1 | TRBD1 | TRBV2 | . | CASRADRANTEAFF | TGTGCCAGCAGAGCGGACAGGGCTAACACTGAAGCTTTCTTT
TRBJ1-1 | . | TRBV4-1 | few | CASSQEGWGRSNTEAFF | TGCGCCAGCAGCCAAGAAGGGTGGGGCAGGAGCAACACTGAAGCTTTCTTT